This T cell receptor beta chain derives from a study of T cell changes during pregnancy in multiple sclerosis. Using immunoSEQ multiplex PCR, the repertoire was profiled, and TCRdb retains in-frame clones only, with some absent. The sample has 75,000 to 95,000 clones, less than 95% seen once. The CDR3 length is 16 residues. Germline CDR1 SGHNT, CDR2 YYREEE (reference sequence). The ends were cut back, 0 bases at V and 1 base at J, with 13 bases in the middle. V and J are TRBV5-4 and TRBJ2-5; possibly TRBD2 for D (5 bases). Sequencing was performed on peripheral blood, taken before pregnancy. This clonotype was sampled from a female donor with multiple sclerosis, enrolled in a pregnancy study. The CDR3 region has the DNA TGTGCCAGCAGCTTGGGCGGCGGGCAGCCCCAAGAGACCCAGTACTTC. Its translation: CASSLGGGQPQETQYF.